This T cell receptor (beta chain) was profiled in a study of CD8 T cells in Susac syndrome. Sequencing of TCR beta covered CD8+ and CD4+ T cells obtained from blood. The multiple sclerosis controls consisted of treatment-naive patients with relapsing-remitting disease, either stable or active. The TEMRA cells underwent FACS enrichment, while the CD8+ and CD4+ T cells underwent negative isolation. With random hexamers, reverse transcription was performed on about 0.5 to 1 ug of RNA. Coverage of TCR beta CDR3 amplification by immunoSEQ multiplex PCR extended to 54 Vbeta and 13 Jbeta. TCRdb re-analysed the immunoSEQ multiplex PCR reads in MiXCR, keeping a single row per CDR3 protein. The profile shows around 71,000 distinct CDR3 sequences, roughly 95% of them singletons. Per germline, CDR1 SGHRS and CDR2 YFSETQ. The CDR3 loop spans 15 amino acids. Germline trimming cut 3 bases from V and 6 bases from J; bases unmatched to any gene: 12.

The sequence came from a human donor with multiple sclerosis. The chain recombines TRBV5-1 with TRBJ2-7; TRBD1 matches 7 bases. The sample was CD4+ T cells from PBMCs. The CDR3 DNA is TGCGCCAGCAGCTGGGGGACAGACAGCTCTTCCGAGCAGTACTTC. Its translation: CASSWGTDSSSEQYF.